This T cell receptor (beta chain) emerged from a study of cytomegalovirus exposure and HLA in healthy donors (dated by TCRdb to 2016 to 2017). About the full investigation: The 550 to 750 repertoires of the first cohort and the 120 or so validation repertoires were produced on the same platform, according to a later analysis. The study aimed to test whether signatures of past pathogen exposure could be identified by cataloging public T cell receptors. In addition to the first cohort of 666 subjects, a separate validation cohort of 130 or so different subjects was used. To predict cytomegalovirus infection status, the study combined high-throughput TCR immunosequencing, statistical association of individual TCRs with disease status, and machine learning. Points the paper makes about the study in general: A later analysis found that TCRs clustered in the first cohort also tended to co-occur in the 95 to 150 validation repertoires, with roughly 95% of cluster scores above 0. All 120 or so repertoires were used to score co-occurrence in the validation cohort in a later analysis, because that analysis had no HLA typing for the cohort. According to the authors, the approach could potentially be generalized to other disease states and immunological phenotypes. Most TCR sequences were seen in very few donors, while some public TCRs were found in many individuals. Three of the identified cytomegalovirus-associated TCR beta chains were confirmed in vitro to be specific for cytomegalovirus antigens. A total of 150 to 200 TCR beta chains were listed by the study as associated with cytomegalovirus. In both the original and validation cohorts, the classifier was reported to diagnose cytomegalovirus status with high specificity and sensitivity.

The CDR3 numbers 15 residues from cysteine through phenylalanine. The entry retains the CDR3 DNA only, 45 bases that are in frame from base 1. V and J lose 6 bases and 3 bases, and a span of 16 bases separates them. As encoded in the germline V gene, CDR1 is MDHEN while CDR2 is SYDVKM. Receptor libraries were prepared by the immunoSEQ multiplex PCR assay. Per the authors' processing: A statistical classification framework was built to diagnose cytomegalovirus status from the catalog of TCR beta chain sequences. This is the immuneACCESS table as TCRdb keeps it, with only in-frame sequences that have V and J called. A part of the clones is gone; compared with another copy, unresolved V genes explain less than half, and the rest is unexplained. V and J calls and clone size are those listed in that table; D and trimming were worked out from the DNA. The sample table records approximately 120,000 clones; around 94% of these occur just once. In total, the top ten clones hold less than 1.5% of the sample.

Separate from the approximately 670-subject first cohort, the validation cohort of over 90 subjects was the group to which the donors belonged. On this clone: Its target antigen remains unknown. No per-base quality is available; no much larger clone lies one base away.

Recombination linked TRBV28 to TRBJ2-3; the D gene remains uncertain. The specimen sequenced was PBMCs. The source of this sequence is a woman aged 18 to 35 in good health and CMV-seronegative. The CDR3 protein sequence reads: CASSSGARETDTQYF. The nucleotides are TGTGCCAGCAGCTCCGGTGCGCGCGAGACAGATACGCAGTATTTT.